This T cell receptor beta chain is from a study of control samples from healthy donors and cancer patients. Repertoires were generated with immunoSEQ multiplex PCR, while TCRdb's copy carries only in-frame clones and drops some. Of over 85,000 clones in the sample, about 92% were seen once. The CDR3 totals 16 residues. Germline V gene sequence: CDR1 LNHNV, CDR2 YYDKDF (reference sequence). The junction had 3 bases not matched to a gene; V was cut back by 1 base and J by 4 bases. The sequence came from a young woman in good health. Sequenced: blood. The V and J genes are TRBV15 and TRBJ2-2, with TRBD2 identical over 10 bases. The CDR3 region has the DNA TGTGCCACCAGCAGAGTACCTAGCGGGAGCACCGGGGAGCTGTTTTTT. As protein: CATSRVPSGSTGELFF.